The 10 T cell receptor beta chains below come from one sample, sequenced in a study of blood T cell repertoires in COVID-19. The repertoire was sequenced with immunoSEQ multiplex PCR; TCRdb's copy has only in-frame clones and lacks some. In the table there are a few hundred thousand clones, 70% to 90% of which are singletons. The sample consisted of peripheral blood. These receptors came from a woman between 50 and 59 years old with acute or convalescent COVID-19.

V and J are TRBV2 and TRBJ1-5; D perhaps matches TRBD1 (5 bases). Germline V lookup: CDR1 SNHLY, CDR2 FYNNEI. This CDR3 has 15 residues. Trimming took off 0 bases at V and 2 bases at J, with 8 bases between the two ends. DNA for the CDR3: TGTGCCAGCAGTGAAGCGGGGGGGGGCAATCAGCCCCAGCATTTT. Translation gives CASSEAGGGNQPQHF.

The gene calls are TRBV7-2 and TRBJ2-1, with 7 bases lining up with TRBD2. The length of the CDR3 is 15 residues. Germline CDR1 is SGHTA and CDR2 is FQGNSA. The V and J ends lost 5 bases and 6 bases, in that order; junction bases with no gene match: 10. CDR3 amino acids: CASSPGSGTFNEQFF. The DNA for the CDR3 is TGTGCCAGCAGCCCCGGCAGCGGGACCTTCAATGAGCAGTTCTTC.

The chain employs TRBV7-8 and TRBJ2-7; D perhaps matches TRBD2 (5 bases). CDR3 length: 14 amino acids. Trimming cost V 0 bases and J 6 bases, with 12 bases left between them. CDR1 SGHVS and CDR2 FQNEAQ come from the germline V gene. The CDR3 region is CASSLADSVVEQYF. The CDR3, as DNA: TGTGCCAGCAGCTTAGCGGATAGCGTGGTCGAGCAGTACTTC.

This clone appeared a few times. This chain uses TRBV4-2 with TRBJ1-2; 9 nucleotides match TRBD1. The trim removed 1 base at V and 3 bases at J, leaving 3 bases unmatched. In germline, CDR1 is LGHNA, CDR2 YNFKEQ. The CDR3 totals 15 residues. The CDR3: CASSQVRTGDYGYTF. CDR3 nucleotides: TGTGCCAGCAGCCAAGTGAGGACAGGGGACTATGGCTACACCTTC.

This chain joins TRBV2 and TRBJ1-6; D remains unclear. The CDR3 is 15 residues long. V was shortened by 2 bases and J by 13 bases, with 18 bases between the two germline ends. Germline CDR1 SNHLY, CDR2 FYNNEI. CDR3 coding DNA: TGTGCCAGCAGTGAAACGGGTTACCCGTCACACCCCCTCCACTTT. Translating it yields CASSETGYPSHPLHF. Looking up the rest from reference TRBV2 and TRBJ1-6 gives the full variable domain: EPEVTQTPSHQVTQMGQEVILRCVPISNHLYFYWYRQILGQKVEFLVSFYNNEISEKSEIFDDQFSVERPDGSNFTLKIRSTKLEDSAMYFCASSETGYPSHPLHFGNGTRLTVT.

The rearrangement links TRBV6-6 to TRBJ1-2; 9 bases map to TRBD1. The CDR3 length is 15 residues. The V gene's germline CDR1 is MNHNY and CDR2 SVGAGI (reference sequence). J lost 5 bases, V lost 5 bases, and 9 bases had no gene match. Here the CDR3 reads CASSARDRADYGYTF. The CDR3 DNA sequence: TGTGCCAGCAGTGCCAGGGACAGGGCGGATTATGGCTACACCTTC.

V gene TRBV27 combines with J gene TRBJ2-3; 7 positions match TRBD2. Germline V gives CDR1 MNHEY, CDR2 SMNVEV (reference sequence). V lost 8 bases to trimming and J lost 6 bases; unmatched junction nucleotides: 8. The CDR3 is 13 residues long. The CDR3 reads CASGSVGGDTQYF. The CDR3 coding sequence is TGTGCCAGCGGATCTGTGGGGGGGGATACGCAGTATTTT.

The gene calls are TRBV2 and TRBJ2-3; a weak D match, TRBD1 (6 bases). The CDR3 length is 12 residues. Germline CDR1 SNHLY, CDR2 FYNNEI. Trimming took off 4 bases at V and 8 bases at J, with 10 bases between the two ends. The CDR3 DNA sequence: TGTGCCAGCAGTGTGGGGGCGGTTACGCAGTATTTT. The encoded protein is CASSVGAVTQYF. Based on the CDR3 plus reference TRBV2 and TRBJ2-3, the full variable domain is EPEVTQTPSHQVTQMGQEVILRCVPISNHLYFYWYRQILGQKVEFLVSFYNNEISEKSEIFDDQFSVERPDGSNFTLKIRSTKLEDSAMYFCASSVGAVTQYFGPGTRLTVL.

The V call is TRBV5-8, the J call TRBJ2-1, with TRBD2 as a possible D gene (5 bases). Trimming left V 3 bases short and J 7 bases short, with 5 bases between. The CDR3 contains 11 residues. Per germline, CDR1 SGHTS and CDR2 YDEGEE. CDR3 nucleotides: TGTGCCAGCAGCTGGACTAATGAGCAGTTCTTC. It specifies CASSWTNEQFF. Supplemented by reference TRBV5-8 and TRBJ2-1, the full variable domain reads EAGVTQSPTHLIKTRGQQATLRCSPISGHTSVYWYQQALGLGLQFLLWYDEGEERNRGNFPPRFSGRQFPNYSSELNVNALELEDSALYLCASSWTNEQFFGPGTRLTVL.

The chain has TRBV6-6 and TRBJ2-7; 8 bases line up with TRBD1. Germline loops: CDR1 MNHNY, CDR2 SVGAGI (reference sequence). V lost 8 bases, J lost 2 bases, and 5 bases stayed unmatched. CDR3 length equals 13 residues. CDR3 residues: CASGQDRAYEQYF. In DNA, the CDR3 is TGTGCCAGCGGACAGGACAGGGCCTACGAGCAGTACTTC.